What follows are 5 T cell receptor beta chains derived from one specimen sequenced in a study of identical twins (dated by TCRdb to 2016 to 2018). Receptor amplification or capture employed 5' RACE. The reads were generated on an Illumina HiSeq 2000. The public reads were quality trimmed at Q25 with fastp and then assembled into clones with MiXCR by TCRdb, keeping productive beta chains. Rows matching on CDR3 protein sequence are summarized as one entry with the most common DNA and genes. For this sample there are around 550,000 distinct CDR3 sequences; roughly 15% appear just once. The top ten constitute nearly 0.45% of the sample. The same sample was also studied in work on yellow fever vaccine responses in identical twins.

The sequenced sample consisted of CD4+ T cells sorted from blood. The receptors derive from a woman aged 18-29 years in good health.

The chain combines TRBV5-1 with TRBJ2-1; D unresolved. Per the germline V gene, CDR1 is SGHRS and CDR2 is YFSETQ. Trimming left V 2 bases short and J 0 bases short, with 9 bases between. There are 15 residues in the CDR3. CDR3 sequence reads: CASSFLSDSYNEQFF. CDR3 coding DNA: TGCGCCAGCAGCTTTTTAAGTGACTCCTACAATGAGCAGTTCTTC. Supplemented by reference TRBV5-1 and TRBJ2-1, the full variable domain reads KAGVTQTPRYLIKTRGQQVTLSCSPISGHRSVSWYQQTPGQGLQFLFEYFSETQRNKGNFPGRFSGRQFSNSRSEMNVSTLELGDSALYLCASSFLSDSYNEQFFGPGTRLTVL.

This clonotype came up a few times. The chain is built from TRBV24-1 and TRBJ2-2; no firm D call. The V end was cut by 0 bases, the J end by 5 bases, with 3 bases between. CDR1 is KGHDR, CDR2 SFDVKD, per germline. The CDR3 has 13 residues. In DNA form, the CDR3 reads TGTGCCACCAGTGATTTGTGGACCGGGGAGCTGTTTTTT. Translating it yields CATSDLWTGELFF.

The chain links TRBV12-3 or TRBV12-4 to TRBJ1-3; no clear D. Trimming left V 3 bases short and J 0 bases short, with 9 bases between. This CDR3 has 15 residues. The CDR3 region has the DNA TGTGCCAGCAGTTTTGGGGTCGGCTCTGGAAACACCATATATTTT. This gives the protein CASSFGVGSGNTIYF.

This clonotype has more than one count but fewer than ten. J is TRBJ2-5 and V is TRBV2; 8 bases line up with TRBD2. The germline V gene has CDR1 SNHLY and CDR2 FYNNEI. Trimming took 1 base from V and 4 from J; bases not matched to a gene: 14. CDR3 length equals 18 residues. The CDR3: CASSEGLARRLRAETQYF. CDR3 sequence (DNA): TGTGCCAGCAGTGAAGGACTAGCGAGACGTCTAAGGGCAGAGACCCAGTACTTC.

CDR3 loop: CSARGAGSSTDTQYF. In nucleotides, the CDR3 is TGCAGTGCAAGGGGGGCGGGAAGTAGCACAGATACGCAGTATTTT. The chain employs TRBV20-1 and TRBJ2-3; perhaps D is TRBD1 or TRBD2 (6 bases each). V shed 6 bases and J shed 0 bases, with 16 bases lying between them. The CDR3 is made up of 15 amino acids. Per the germline V gene, CDR1 is DFQATT and CDR2 is SNEGSKA (reference sequence).